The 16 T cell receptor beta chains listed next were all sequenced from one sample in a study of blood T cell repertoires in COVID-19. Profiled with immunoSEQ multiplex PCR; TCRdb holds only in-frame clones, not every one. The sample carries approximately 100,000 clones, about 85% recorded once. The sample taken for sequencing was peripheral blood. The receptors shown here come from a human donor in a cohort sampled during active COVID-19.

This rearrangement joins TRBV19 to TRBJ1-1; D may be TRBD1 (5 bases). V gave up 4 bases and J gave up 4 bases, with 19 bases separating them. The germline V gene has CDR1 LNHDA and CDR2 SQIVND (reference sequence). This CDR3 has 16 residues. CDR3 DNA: TGTGCCAGTAGTAAAAGAGGTCAGGGCCGGTTCACTGAAGCTTTCTTT. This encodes CASSKRGQGRFTEAFF.

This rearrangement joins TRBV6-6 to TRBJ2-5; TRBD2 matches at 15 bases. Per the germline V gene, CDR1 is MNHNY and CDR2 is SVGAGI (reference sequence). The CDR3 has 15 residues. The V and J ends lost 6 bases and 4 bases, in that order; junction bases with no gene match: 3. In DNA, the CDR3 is TGTGCCAGCAGGGGGACTAGCGGGGGGACAGAGACCCAGTACTTC. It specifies CASRGTSGGTETQYF.

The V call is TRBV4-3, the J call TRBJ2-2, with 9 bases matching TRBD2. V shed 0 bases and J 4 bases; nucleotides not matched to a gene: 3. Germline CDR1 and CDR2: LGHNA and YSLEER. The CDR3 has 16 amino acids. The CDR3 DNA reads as TGCGCCAGCAGCCAAGAGACTAGCGGACGCACCGGGGAGCTGTTTTTT. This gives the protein CASSQETSGRTGELFF.

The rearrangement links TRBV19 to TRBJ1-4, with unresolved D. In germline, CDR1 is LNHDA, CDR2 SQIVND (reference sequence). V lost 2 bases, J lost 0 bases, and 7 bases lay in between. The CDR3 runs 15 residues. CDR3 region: CASSITASTNEKLFF. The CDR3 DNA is TGTGCCAGTAGTATAACAGCCTCAACTAATGAAAAACTGTTTTTT. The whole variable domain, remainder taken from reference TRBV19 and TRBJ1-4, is DGGITQSPKYLFRKEGQNVTLSCEQNLNHDAMYWYRQDPGQGLRLIYYSQIVNDFQKGDIAEGYSVSREKKESFPLTVTSAQKNPTAFYLCASSITASTNEKLFFGSGTQLSVL.

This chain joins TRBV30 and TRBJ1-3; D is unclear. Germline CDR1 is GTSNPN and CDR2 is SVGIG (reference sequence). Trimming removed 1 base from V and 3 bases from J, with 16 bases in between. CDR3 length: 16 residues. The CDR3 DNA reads TGTGCCTGGAGTGCCACCTCAAGAAACTTTGGAAACACCATATATTTT. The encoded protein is CAWSATSRNFGNTIYF.

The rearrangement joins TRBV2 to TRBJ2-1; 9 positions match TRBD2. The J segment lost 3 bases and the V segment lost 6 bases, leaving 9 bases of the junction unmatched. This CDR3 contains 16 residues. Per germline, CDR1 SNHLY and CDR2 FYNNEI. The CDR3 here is CASRTLAGESYNEQFF. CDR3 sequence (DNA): TGTGCCAGCAGAACTTTAGCGGGAGAAAGCTACAATGAGCAGTTCTTC. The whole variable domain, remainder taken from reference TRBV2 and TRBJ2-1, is EPEVTQTPSHQVTQMGQEVILRCVPISNHLYFYWYRQILGQKVEFLVSFYNNEISEKSEIFDDQFSVERPDGSNFTLKIRSTKLEDSAMYFCASRTLAGESYNEQFFGPGTRLTVL.

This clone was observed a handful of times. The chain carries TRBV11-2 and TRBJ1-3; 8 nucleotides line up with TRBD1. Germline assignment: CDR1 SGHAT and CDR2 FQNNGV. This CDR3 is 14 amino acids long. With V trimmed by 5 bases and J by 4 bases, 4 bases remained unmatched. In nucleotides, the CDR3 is TGTGCCAGCAGCCCCTACAGGGGGGGAAACACCATATATTTT. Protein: CASSPYRGGNTIYF.

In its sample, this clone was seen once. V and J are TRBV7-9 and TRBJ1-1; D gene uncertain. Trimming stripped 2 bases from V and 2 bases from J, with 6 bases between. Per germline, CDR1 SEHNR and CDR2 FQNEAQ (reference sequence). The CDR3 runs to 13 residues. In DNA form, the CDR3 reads TGTGCCAGCAGCTTAACAGCAAACACTGAAGCTTTCTTT. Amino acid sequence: CASSLTANTEAFF.

The CDR3 region has the DNA TGTGCCAGCAGTCTCAGGGACAGTCAAGAGACCCAGTACTTC. This gives the protein CASSLRDSQETQYF. The V gene is TRBV27, the J gene TRBJ2-5; 7 positions match TRBD1. This CDR3 has 14 residues. With 5 bases clipped from V and 2 bases from J, the junction kept 5 bases outside the gene matches. Germline V lookup: CDR1 MNHEY, CDR2 SMNVEV (reference sequence).

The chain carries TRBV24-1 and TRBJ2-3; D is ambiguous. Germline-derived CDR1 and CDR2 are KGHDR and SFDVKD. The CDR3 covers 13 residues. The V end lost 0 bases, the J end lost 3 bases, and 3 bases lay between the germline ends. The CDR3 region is CATSDLLTDTQYF. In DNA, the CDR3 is TGTGCCACCAGTGATTTGTTAACAGATACGCAGTATTTT.

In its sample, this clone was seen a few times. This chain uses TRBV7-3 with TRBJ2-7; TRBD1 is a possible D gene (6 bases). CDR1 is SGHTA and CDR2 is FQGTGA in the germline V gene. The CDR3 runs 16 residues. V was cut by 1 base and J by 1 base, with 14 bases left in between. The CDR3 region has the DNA TGTGCCAGCAGCTTAAAGGGGGTAGGGGTGTCCTACGAGCAGTACTTC. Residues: CASSLKGVGVSYEQYF.

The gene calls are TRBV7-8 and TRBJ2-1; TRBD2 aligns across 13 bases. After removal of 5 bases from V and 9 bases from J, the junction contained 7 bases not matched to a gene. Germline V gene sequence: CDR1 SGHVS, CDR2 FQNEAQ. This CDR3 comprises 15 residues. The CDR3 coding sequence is TGTGCCAGCAGCCGAGAACTAGCGGGAGGGTCTGAGCAGTTCTTC. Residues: CASSRELAGGSEQFF.

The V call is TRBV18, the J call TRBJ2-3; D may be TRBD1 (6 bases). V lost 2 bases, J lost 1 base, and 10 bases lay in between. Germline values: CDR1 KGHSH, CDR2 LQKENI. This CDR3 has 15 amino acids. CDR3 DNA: TGTGCCAGCTCACCAATCGCAGGGGGCACAGATACGCAGTATTTT. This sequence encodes CASSPIAGGTDTQYF.

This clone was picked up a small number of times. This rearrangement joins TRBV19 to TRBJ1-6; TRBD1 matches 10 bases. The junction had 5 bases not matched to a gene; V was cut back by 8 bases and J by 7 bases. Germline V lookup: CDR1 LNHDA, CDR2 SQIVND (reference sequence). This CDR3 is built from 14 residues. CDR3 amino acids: CASRDRGGNSPLHF. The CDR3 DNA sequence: TGTGCCAGTCGGGACAGGGGCGGAAATTCACCCCTCCACTTT.

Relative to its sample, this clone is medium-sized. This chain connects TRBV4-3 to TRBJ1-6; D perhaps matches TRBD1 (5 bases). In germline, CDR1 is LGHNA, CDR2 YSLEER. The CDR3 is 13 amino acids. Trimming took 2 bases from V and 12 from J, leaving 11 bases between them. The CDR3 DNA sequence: TGCGCCAGCAGCCAACTCCAGGGCGAACCCCTCCACTTT. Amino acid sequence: CASSQLQGEPLHF.

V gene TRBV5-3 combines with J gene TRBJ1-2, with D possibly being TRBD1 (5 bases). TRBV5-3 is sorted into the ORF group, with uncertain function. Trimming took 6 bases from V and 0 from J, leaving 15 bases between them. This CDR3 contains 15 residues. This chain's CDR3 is CARTTSVQANYGYTF. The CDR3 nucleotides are TGTGCCAGAACCACTAGCGTACAGGCTAACTATGGCTACACCTTC.